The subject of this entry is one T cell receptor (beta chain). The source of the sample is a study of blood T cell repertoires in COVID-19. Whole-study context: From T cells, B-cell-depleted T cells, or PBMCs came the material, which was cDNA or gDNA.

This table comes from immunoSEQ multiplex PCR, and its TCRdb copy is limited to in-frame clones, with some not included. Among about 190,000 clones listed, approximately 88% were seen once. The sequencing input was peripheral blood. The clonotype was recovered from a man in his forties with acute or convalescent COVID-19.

In nucleotides, the CDR3 is TGTGCCAGCAGTTCGCCGGGACAGGGGGCCACAGATACGCAGTATTTT. Protein sequence: CASSSPGQGATDTQYF. The chain carries TRBV28 and TRBJ2-3, with 12 bases that match TRBD1. The CDR3 runs 16 residues. The germline V gene encodes CDR1 MDHEN and CDR2 SYDVKM. V lost 4 bases and J lost 2; bases outside the gene matches: 4.